These 9 T cell receptor beta chains were all obtained from the same sample, sequenced in a study of shared T cell receptors in the human thymus. This table comes from immunoSEQ multiplex PCR, and its TCRdb copy is limited to in-frame clones, with some not included. This table holds 550,000 to 800,000 clones, roughly 85% found once. The sample also formed part of further work on human thymus T cells.

Specimen: thymocytes. The receptors here all came from a girl under three years old with a congenital heart defect.

The J gene is TRBJ1-5, the V gene TRBV19, with D uncertain. V gave up 3 bases and J gave up 4 bases, with 13 bases separating them. Germline V gene lookup returns CDR1 LNHDA and CDR2 SQIVND (reference sequence). This CDR3 is 15 amino acids long. CDR3 protein: CASSIGGLSNQPQHF. The CDR3 bases are TGTGCCAGTAGTATTGGTGGGCTGTCTAATCAGCCCCAGCATTTT.

The chain uses TRBV4-3 and TRBJ1-2; D perhaps matches TRBD1 (6 bases). The CDR3 consists of 17 residues. Trimming removed 4 bases at V and 4 bases at J, with 22 bases between. Germline CDR1 reads LGHNA; CDR2 reads YSLEER. DNA of the CDR3: TGCGCCAGCAGCCCCACCAATCAGACCACAGGGACCTATGGCTACACCTTC. It specifies CASSPTNQTTGTYGYTF.

The chain links TRBV6-5 to TRBJ2-7; 11 bases are shared with TRBD2. The ends lost 6 bases at V and 7 bases at J; junction bases unmatched: 11. Germline V lookup: CDR1 MNHEY, CDR2 SVGAGI. The CDR3 sequence is 15 residues long. CDR3 loop: CASRLAGVSRWEQYF. The DNA for the CDR3 is TGTGCCAGCAGACTAGCGGGGGTGTCGCGGTGGGAGCAGTACTTC.

The CDR3 is CASGFRISGEAGNTIYF. DNA of the CDR3: TGTGCTAGTGGTTTCCGCATTTCAGGGGAAGCAGGAAACACCATATATTTT. The chain is built from TRBV12-5 and TRBJ1-3; D might be TRBD1 (6 bases). The CDR3 loop spans 17 amino acids. Germline values: CDR1 LGHNT, CDR2 FRNRAP. V was shortened by 3 bases and J by 4 bases, with 19 bases between the two germline ends.

This CDR3 is CASSLGQRGGRDTEAFF. In nucleotides, the CDR3 is TGTGCCAGCAGCTTAGGTCAGAGGGGGGGTCGGGACACTGAAGCTTTCTTT. This chain connects TRBV11-2 to TRBJ1-1, with D perhaps matching TRBD1 (6 bases). Germline-derived CDR1 and CDR2 are SGHAT and FQNNGV. V was cut by 1 base and J by 3 bases, with 18 bases left in between. The CDR3 sequence is 17 residues long.

The chain recombines TRBV6-5 with TRBJ1-6; D possibly corresponds to TRBD1 (6 bases). The CDR3 extends over 15 amino acids. Looked up from germline, CDR1 is MNHEY and CDR2 is SVGAGI. Trimming removed 0 bases at V and 7 bases at J, with 10 bases between. CDR3 bases: TGTGCCAGCAGTTACTCGTCGGGGGGCAATTCACCCCTCCACTTT. Its protein product is CASSYSSGGNSPLHF.

V is TRBV7-8 and J is TRBJ1-5; TRBD1 matches at 10 bases. J was trimmed by 3 bases and V by 6 bases; bases with no gene match: 8. Germline assignment: CDR1 SGHVS and CDR2 FQNEAQ. The CDR3 length is 16 residues. The CDR3 protein is CASRLSGTGVNQPQHF. The CDR3 coding sequence is TGTGCCAGCAGGCTCTCCGGGACAGGGGTCAATCAGCCCCAGCATTTT.

The chain links TRBV10-3 to TRBJ1-2, with a tentative D call TRBD1 (6 bases). Germline assignment: CDR1 ENHRY and CDR2 SYGVKD. V dropped 2 bases and J dropped 4 bases, with 11 bases sitting between them. The CDR3 spans 14 residues. CDR3 coding DNA: TGTGCCATCAGTGAGGCCGACAGGATCTATGGCTACACCTTC. Translation gives CAISEADRIYGYTF.

The chain combines TRBV18 with TRBJ1-4; D possibly corresponds to TRBD1 (6 bases). Germline lookup yields CDR1 KGHSH and CDR2 LQKENI. There are 13 residues in the CDR3. Deletions cut 1 base from V and 8 bases from J, with 8 bases between. The CDR3 DNA reads as TGTGCCAGCTCACCACGGGGGACAGAAAAACTGTTTTTT. This translates into CASSPRGTEKLFF.